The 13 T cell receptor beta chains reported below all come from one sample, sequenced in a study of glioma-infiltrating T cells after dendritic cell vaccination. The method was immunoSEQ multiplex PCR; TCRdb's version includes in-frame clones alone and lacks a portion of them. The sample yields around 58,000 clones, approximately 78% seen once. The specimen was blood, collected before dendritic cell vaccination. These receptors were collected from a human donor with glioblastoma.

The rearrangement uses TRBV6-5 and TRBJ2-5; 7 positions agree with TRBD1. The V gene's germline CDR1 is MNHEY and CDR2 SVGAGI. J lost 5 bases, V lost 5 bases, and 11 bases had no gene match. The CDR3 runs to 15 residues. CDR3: CASSRGGLMEETQYF. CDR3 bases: TGTGCCAGCAGTCGAGGGGGCTTGATGGAGGAGACCCAGTACTTC.

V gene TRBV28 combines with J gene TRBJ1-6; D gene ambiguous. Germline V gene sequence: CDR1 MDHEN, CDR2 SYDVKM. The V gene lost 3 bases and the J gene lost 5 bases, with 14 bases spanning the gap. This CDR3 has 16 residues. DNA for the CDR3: TGTGCCAGCAGTTTCGGGGAGGGAGCCAATAATTCACCCCTCCACTTT. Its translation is CASSFGEGANNSPLHF.

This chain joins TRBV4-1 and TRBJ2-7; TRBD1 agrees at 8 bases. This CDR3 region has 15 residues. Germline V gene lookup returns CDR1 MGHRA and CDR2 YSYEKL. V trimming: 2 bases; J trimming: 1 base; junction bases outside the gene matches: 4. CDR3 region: CASSQPGQESYEQYF. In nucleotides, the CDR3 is TGCGCCAGCAGCCAACCGGGACAGGAGTCCTACGAGCAGTACTTC.

CDR3: CASSLDRYTGELFF. As DNA, the CDR3 is TGTGCCAGCAGCTTGGACAGGTACACCGGGGAGCTGTTTTTT. The chain uses TRBV5-6 and TRBJ2-2, with D possibly TRBD1 on 5 matching bases. There are 14 residues in the CDR3. CDR1 SGHDT and CDR2 YYEEEE come from the germline V gene. Deletions cut 0 bases from V and 3 bases from J, with 6 bases between.

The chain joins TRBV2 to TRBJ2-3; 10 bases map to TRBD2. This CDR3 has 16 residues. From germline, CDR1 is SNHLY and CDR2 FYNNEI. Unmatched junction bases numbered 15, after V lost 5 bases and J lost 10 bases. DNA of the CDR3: TGTGCCAGCAGTAGTGCATATAGAGCTAGCGGGGGCCCGCAGTATTTT. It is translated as CASSSAYRASGGPQYF.

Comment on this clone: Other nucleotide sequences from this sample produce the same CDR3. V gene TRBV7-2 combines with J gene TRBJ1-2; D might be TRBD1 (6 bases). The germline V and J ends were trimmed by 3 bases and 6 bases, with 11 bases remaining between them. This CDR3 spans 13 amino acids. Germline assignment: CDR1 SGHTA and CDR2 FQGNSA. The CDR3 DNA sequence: TGTGCCAGCAGCTTGGATACAGGGCATGGCTACACCTTC. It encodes CASSLDTGHGYTF.

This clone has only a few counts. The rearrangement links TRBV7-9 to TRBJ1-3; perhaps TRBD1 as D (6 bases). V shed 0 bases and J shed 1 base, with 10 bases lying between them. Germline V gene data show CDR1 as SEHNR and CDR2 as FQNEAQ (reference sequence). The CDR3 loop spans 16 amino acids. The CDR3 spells CASSLAQGGSGNTIYF. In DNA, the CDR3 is TGTGCCAGCAGCTTAGCGCAAGGGGGATCTGGAAACACCATATATTTT.

The CDR3: CASSLLRRGGSTDTQYF. CDR3 nucleotide sequence: TGTGCCAGCAGTCTCCTTAGGCGGGGGGGAAGCACAGATACGCAGTATTTT. This rearrangement joins TRBV2 to TRBJ2-3; the match to TRBD2 covers 9 bases. Germline lookup yields CDR1 SNHLY and CDR2 FYNNEI. The CDR3 consists of 17 residues. Trimming cost V 5 bases and J 0 bases; bases outside gene matches: 9.

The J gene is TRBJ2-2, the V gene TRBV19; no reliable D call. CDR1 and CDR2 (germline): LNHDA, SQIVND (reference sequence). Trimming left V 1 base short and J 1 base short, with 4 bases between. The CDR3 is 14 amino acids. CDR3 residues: CASSIGQNTGELFF. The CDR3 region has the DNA TGTGCCAGTAGTATAGGGCAGAACACCGGGGAGCTGTTTTTT.

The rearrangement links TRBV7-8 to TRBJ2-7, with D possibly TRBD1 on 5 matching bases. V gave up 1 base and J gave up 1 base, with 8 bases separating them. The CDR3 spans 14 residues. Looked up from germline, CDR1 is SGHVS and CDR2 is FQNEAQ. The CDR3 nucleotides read TGTGCCAGCAGCTTAGACAGGTTATCCTACGAGCAGTACTTC. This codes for CASSLDRLSYEQYF.

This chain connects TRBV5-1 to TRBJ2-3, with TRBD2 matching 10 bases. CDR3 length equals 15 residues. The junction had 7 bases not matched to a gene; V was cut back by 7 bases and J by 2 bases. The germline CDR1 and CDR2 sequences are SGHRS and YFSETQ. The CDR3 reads CASRSGGESTDTQYF. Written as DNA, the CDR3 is TGCGCCAGCCGGAGCGGGGGGGAGTCCACAGATACGCAGTATTTT.

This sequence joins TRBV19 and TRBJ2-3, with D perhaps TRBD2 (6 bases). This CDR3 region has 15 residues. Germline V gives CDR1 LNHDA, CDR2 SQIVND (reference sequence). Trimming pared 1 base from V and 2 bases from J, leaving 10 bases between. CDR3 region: CASSIVGGATDTQYF. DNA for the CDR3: TGTGCCAGTAGTATAGTTGGCGGGGCCACAGATACGCAGTATTTT.

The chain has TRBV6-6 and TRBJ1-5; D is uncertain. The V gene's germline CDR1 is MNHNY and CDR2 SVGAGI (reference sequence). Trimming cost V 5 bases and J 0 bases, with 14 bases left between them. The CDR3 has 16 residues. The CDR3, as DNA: TGTGCCAGCAGTGTCGACGGAGCCTATAGCAATCAGCCCCAGCATTTT. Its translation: CASSVDGAYSNQPQHF.